This T cell receptor (beta chain) was captured in a study of cytomegalovirus exposure and HLA in healthy donors. Study overall: Across some 400 genotyped donors, about 86% landed in the Caucasian-associated ancestry cluster. The study, taken as a whole, reports: Versus the approximately 670-donor mean, an Asian-associated ancestry cluster reportedly showed fewer N-insertions in a later analysis. After further analysis at a later stage, 16,951 TCR beta sequences were associated with HLA alleles at 0.05 false discovery rate.

Note on this clone: The antigen is unknown.

In the PCR, 60 Vbeta and 13 Jbeta primers were used. Method: immunoSEQ multiplex PCR; TCRdb's copy keeps in-frame clones and lacks some. The data hold about 120,000 clones, with over 65% observed a single time. CDR1 and CDR2 (germline): WNHNN, SYGVQD (reference sequence). This CDR3 spans 14 amino acids. Germline trimming cut 8 bases from V and 5 bases from J; bases unmatched to any gene: 5. The source material was PBMCs. The rearrangement joins TRBV10-1 to TRBJ2-3; TRBD1 agrees at 12 bases. This sequence originates from a man aged 25-45 years in good health and CMV-seropositive. The CDR3 loop is CASQGQGAEDTQYF. As DNA, the CDR3 is TGCGCCAGCCAGGGACAGGGGGCTGAAGATACGCAGTATTTT.